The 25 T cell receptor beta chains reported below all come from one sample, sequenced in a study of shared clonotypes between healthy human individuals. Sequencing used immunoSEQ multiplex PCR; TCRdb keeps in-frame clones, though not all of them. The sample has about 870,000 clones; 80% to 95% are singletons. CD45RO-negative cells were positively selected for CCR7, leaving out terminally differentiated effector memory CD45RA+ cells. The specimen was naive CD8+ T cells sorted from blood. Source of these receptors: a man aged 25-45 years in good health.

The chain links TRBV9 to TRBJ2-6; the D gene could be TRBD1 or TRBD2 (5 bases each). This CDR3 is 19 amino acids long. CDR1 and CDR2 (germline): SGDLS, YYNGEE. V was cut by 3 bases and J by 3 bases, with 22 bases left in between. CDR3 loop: CASSEQNRDVFFGANVLTF. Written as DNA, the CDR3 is TGTGCCAGCAGCGAACAAAACCGGGACGTATTCTTTGGGGCCAACGTCCTGACTTTC.

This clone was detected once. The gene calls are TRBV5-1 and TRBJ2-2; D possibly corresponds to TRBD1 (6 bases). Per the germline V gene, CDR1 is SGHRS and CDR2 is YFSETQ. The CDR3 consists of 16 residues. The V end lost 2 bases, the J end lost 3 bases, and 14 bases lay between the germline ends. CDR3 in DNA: TGCGCCAGCAGCTTTATACAGGGCCCACACACCGGGGAGCTGTTTTTT. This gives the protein CASSFIQGPHTGELFF.

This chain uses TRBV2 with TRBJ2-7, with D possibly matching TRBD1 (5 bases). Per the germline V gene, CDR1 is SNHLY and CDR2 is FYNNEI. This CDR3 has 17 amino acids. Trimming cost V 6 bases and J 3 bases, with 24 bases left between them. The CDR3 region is CASSPGAGPKTLYEQYF. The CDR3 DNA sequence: TGTGCCAGCAGCCCTGGGGCAGGGCCCAAGACTCTCTACGAGCAGTACTTC. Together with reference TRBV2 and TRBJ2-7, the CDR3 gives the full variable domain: EPEVTQTPSHQVTQMGQEVILRCVPISNHLYFYWYRQILGQKVEFLVSFYNNEISEKSEIFDDQFSVERPDGSNFTLKIRSTKLEDSAMYFCASSPGAGPKTLYEQYFGPGTRLTVT.

CDR3 nucleotides: TGTGCCAGCAGCGGAAGGACTAGCGGGAGGGCCCCCAATGAGCAGTTCTTC. This gives the protein CASSGRTSGRAPNEQFF. This chain uses TRBV7-9 with TRBJ2-1; 15 bases agree with TRBD2. J was trimmed by 6 bases and V by 5 bases; bases with no gene match: 8. CDR1 SEHNR and CDR2 FQNEAQ come from the germline V gene (reference sequence). The CDR3 runs to 17 residues. Full variable domain (remainder filled in from reference TRBV7-9 and TRBJ2-1): DTGVSQNPRHKITKRGQNVTFRCDPISEHNRLYWYRQTLGQGPEFLTYFQNEAQLEKSRLLSDRFSAERPKGSFSTLEIQRTEQGDSAMYLCASSGRTSGRAPNEQFFGPGTRLTVL.

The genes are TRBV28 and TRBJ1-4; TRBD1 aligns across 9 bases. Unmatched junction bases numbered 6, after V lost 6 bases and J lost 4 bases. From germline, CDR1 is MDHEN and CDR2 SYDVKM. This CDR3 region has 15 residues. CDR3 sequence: CASRRQGGGNEKLFF. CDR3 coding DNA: TGTGCCAGCAGGCGACAGGGGGGTGGTAATGAAAAACTGTTTTTT. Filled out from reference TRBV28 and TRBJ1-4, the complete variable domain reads DVKVTQSSRYLVKRTGEKVFLECVQDMDHENMFWYRQDPGLGLRLIYFSYDVKMKEKGDIPEGYSVSREKKERFSLILESASTNQTSMYLCASRRQGGGNEKLFFGSGTQLSVL.

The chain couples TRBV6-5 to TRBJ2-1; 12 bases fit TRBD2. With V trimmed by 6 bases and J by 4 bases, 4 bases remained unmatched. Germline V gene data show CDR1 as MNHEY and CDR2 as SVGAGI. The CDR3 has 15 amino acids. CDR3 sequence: CASSRLAGEYNEQFF. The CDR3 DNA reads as TGTGCCAGCAGCCGACTAGCGGGAGAGTACAATGAGCAGTTCTTC.

For the CDR3, the DNA is TGTGCCAGTAGTATAGATCGGGCCCCTTTAAGACCCATGAACACTGAAGCTTTCTTT. This translates into CASSIDRAPLRPMNTEAFF. The rearrangement joins TRBV19 to TRBJ1-1; D gene unclear. Trimming took 0 bases from V and 0 from J, leaving 20 bases between them. The CDR3 loop spans 19 amino acids. Germline V lookup: CDR1 LNHDA, CDR2 SQIVND (reference sequence).

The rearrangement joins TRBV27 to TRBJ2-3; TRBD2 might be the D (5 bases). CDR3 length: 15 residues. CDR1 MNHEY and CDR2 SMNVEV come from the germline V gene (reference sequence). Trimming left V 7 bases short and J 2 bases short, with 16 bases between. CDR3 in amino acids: CASTPVRGTTDTQYF. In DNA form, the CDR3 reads TGTGCCAGCACGCCGGTCCGGGGTACCACAGATACGCAGTATTTT.

As DNA, the CDR3 is TGTGCCAGCAGCTTAGCACTAGCGGGAGATTTCAATGAGCAGTTCTTC. This codes for CASSLALAGDFNEQFF. The V gene is TRBV7-8, the J gene TRBJ2-1, with 11 bases lining up with TRBD2. The CDR3 sequence is 16 residues long. Germline-derived CDR1 and CDR2 are SGHVS and FQNEAQ. The V and J ends lost 0 bases and 6 bases, in that order; junction bases with no gene match: 4.

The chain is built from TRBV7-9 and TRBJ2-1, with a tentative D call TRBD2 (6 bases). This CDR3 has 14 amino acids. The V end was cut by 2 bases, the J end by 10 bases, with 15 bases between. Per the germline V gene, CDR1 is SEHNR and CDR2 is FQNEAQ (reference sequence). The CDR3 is CASSLLLGGGEQFF. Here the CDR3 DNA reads TGTGCCAGCAGCTTACTCCTCGGGGGAGGCGAGCAGTTCTTC.

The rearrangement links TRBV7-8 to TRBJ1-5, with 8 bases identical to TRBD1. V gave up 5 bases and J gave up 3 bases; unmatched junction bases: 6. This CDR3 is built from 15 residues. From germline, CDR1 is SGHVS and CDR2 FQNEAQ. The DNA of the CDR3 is TGTGCCAGCAGCCTGGGGACAGGCCTCAATCAGCCCCAGCATTTT. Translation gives CASSLGTGLNQPQHF.

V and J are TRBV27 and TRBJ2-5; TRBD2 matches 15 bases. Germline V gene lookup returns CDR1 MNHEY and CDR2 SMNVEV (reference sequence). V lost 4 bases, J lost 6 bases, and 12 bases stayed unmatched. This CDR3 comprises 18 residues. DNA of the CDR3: TGTGCCAGCAGTTCCATCCTGTCGGGACTAGCGGGAGGCCAGACCCAGTACTTC. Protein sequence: CASSSILSGLAGGQTQYF.

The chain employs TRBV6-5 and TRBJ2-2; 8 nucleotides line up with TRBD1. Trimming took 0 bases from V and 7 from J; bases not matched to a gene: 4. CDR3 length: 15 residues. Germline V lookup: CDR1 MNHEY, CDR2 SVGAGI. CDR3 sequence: CASSYSDRVGGELFF. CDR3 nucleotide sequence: TGTGCCAGCAGTTACTCGGACAGGGTTGGCGGGGAGCTGTTTTTT.

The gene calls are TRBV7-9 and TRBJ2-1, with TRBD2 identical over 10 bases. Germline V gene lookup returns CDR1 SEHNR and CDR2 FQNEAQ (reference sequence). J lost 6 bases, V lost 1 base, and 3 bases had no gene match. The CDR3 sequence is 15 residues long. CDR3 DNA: TGTGCCAGCAGCTTAGGAGCGGGAGGGACCAATGAGCAGTTCTTC. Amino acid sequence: CASSLGAGGTNEQFF.

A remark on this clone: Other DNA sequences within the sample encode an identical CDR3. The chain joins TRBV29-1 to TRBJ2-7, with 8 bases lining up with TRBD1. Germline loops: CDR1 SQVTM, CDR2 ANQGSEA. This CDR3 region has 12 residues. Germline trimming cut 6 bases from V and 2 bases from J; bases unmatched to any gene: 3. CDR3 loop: CSVRTGTYEQYF. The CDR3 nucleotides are TGCAGCGTCCGGACAGGGACCTACGAGCAGTACTTC.

Written as DNA, the CDR3 is TGTGCCAGCAGCCAAATCCCGGGACTAGCGGGAGCTGTTGACAATGAGCAGTTCTTC. Translated: CASSQIPGLAGAVDNEQFF. The chain couples TRBV11-2 to TRBJ2-1; 14 bases line up with TRBD2. CDR3 length equals 19 residues. Per the germline V gene, CDR1 is SGHAT and CDR2 is FQNNGV. V was pared by 5 bases and J by 5 bases, with 14 bases of the junction left unmatched.

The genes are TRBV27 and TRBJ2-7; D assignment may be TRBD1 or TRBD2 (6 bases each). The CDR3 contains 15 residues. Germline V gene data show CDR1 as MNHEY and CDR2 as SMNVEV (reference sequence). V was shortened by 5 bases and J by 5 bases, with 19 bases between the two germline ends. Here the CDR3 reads CASSPHVGGLHEQYF. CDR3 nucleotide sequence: TGTGCCAGCAGTCCCCACGTAGGGGGACTTCACGAGCAGTACTTC.

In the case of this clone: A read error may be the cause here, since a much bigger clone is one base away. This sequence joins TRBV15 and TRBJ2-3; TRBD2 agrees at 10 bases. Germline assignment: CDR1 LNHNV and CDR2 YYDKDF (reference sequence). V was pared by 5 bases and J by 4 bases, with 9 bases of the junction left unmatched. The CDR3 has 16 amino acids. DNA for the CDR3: TGTGCCACCAGCGCACAACTAGCGGGAAGCGCAGATACGCAGTATTTT. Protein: CATSAQLAGSADTQYF.

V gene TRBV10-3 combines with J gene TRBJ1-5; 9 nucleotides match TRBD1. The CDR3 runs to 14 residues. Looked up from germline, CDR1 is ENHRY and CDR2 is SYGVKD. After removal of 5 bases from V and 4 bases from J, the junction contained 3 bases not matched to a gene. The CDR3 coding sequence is TGTGCCATCAGTACGGGACAGGGTAATCAGCCCCAGCATTTT. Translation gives CAISTGQGNQPQHF.

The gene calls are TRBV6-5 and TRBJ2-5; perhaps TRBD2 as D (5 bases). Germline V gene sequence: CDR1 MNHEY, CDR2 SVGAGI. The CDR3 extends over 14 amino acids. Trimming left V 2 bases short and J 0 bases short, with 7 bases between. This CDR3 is CASSYRGYQETQYF. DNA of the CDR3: TGTGCCAGCAGTTACAGAGGGTACCAAGAGACCCAGTACTTC.

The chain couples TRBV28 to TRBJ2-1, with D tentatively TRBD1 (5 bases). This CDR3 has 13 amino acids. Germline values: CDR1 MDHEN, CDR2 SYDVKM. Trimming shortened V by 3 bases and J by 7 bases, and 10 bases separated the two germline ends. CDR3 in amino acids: CASSLTADNEQFF. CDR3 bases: TGTGCCAGCAGTTTGACAGCTGATAATGAGCAGTTCTTC.

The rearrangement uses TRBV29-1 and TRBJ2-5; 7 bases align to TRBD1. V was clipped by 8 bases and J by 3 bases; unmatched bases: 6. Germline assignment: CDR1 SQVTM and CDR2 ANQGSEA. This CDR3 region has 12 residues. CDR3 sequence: CSKIDREETQYF. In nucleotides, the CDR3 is TGCAGCAAGATAGACAGGGAAGAGACCCAGTACTTC.

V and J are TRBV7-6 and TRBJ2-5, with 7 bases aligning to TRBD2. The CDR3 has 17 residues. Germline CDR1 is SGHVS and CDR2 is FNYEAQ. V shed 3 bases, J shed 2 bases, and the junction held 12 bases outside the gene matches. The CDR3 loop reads CASSFRPGSGTQETQYF. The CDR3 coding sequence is TGTGCCAGCAGCTTTCGTCCGGGGAGCGGGACTCAAGAGACCCAGTACTTC.

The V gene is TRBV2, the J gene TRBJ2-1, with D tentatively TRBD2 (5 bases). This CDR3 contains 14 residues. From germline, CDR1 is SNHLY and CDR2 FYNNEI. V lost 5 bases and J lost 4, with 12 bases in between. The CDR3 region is CASSPGLDYNEQFF. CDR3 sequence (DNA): TGTGCCAGCAGTCCTGGACTTGATTACAATGAGCAGTTCTTC.

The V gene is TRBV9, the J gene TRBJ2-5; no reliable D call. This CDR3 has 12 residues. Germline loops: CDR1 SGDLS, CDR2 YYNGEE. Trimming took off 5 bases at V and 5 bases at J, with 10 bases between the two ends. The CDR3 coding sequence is TGTGCCAGCAGTGAGGCTGGGGAGACCCAGTACTTC. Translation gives CASSEAGETQYF.